This TCR beta chain was captured by sequencing in a study of technical replicates of blood from a few donors. Profiled with immunoSEQ multiplex PCR; TCRdb holds only in-frame clones, not every one. The sample comprises tens of thousands of clones, around nine tenths of which are singletons, and 0.27% rests with the top ten. Germline CDR1 KGHSH, CDR2 LQKENI. V lost 2 bases, J lost 2 bases, and 7 bases lay in between. This CDR3 has 13 amino acids. V and J are TRBV18 and TRBJ2-7; no clear D. Sequenced sample: T cells isolated from PBMCs. The receptor's source is a human donor in good health. The DNA for the CDR3 is TGTGCCAGCTCACCAACAGAAGCCTACGAGCAGTACTTC. Translating it yields CASSPTEAYEQYF.